This TCR beta chain was recorded in a study of regulatory T cells in long-lasting Graves disease. Time point: newly diagnosed GD, antithyroid drugs for less than 3 months. PBMCs were the source of the RNA used for TCR sequencing. Per germline, CDR1 KGHSH and CDR2 LQKENI. CDR3 size: 15 residues. V dropped 5 bases and J dropped 7; count of bases not matched to a gene: 6. Construction of TCR beta libraries relied on iRepertoire HTBI primers and on Arm-PCR targeting CDR3 regions. Each CDR3 protein is one row after TCRdb ran MiXCR on the multiplex PCR reads. The data contain 350,000 to 400,000 distinct CDR3 sequences, under 20% of them singletons. These same records also appear under a second study, on T cells in Graves' hyperthyroidism and ophthalmopathy.

The specimen comprised peripheral blood mononuclear cells (PBMCs), sampled at new diagnosis, from a patient treated with antithyroid drugs. The rearrangement links TRBV18 to TRBJ1-5; 12 bases align to TRBD1. The sequence derives from a young woman with Graves disease. CDR3 amino acids: CASSAGQGAGQPQHF. CDR3 DNA: TGTGCCAGCTCAGCGGGACAGGGGGCAGGGCAGCCCCAGCATTTT.